This T cell receptor beta chain was obtained from a study of blood T cell repertoires in COVID-19. Whole-study context: The study drew acute and convalescent COVID-19 samples from the United States, Italy and Spain. In each case, the material was cDNA or gDNA derived from T cells, B-cell-depleted T cells, or PBMCs.

Here immunoSEQ multiplex PCR was the method, and the copy in TCRdb shows in-frame clones only, minus some. In the table there are approximately 75,000 clones, around nine tenths of which are singletons. Sequencing used peripheral blood. This TCR was recovered from a human donor in a cohort sampled during active COVID-19.

CDR3 region: CATSAVTSGKETQYF. CDR3 bases: TGTGCCACCAGTGCCGTGACTAGCGGCAAAGAGACCCAGTACTTC. This chain joins TRBV24-1 and TRBJ2-5; TRBD2 aligns across 9 bases. V dropped 5 bases and J dropped 3; count of bases not matched to a gene: 6. This CDR3 spans 15 amino acids. Germline V lookup: CDR1 KGHDR, CDR2 SFDVKD.